This entry lists 2 T cell receptor beta chains sequenced from one sample in a study of OX40 agonist ivuxolimab in advanced cancers. Here immunoSEQ multiplex PCR was the method, and the copy in TCRdb shows in-frame clones only, minus some. The table shows 70,000 to 75,000 clones, with 70% to 90% occurring only once. Sequenced here: CD4+ or CD8+ T cells sorted from blood, sampled in a trial of the OX40 agonist ivuxolimab. The origin of the receptors is an adult with an advanced solid tumor such as melanoma, head and neck, liver or kidney cancer.

The chain is built from TRBV4-2 and TRBJ2-1; 7 positions agree with TRBD2. The trim removed 1 base at V and 1 base at J, leaving 4 bases unmatched. In germline, CDR1 is LGHNA, CDR2 YNFKEQ. The CDR3 is 16 amino acids. The CDR3 bases are TGTGCCAGCAGCCAAGGGGAGGGTAGATCCTACAATGAGCAGTTCTTC. It specifies CASSQGEGRSYNEQFF.

This rearrangement joins TRBV2 to TRBJ2-3; 8 nucleotides line up with TRBD2. The ends lost 7 bases at V and 5 bases at J; junction bases unmatched: 5. The CDR3 sequence is 13 residues long. Germline V gives CDR1 SNHLY, CDR2 FYNNEI. CDR3: CASNVAGRDTQYF. As DNA, the CDR3 is TGTGCCAGCAATGTAGCGGGGAGAGATACGCAGTATTTT.